These 17 T cell receptor beta chains were sequenced from one sample in a study of regulatory T cells in long-lasting Graves disease (dated by TCRdb to the early 2020s). The time point label of this sample denotes: newly diagnosed GD, antithyroid drugs for less than 3 months. For both TCR sequencing and RNA sequencing, RNA was extracted from PBMCs in TRIzol. The protocol used for the library was multiplex PCR. Sequencing took place on an Illumina HiSeq 4000. CDR3 regions were amplified by Arm-PCR with iRepertoire HTBI primers to construct TCR beta libraries. Through fastp at Q25 and MiXCR, TCRdb rebuilt clones from the public reads, retaining in-frame beta chains. All rows with the same CDR3 protein become a single entry with the most common DNA and genes. The sample yields 550,000 to 650,000 distinct CDR3 sequences; 15% to 20% were counted once. The ten top clones hold around 12% of the sample. These data were also reused for a study on T cells in Graves' hyperthyroidism and ophthalmopathy.

This specimen was peripheral blood mononuclear cells (PBMCs), taken at new diagnosis, from a patient treated with antithyroid drugs. The receptors were gathered from a man aged 18 to 29 with Graves disease. Donor details come from another sample of the same person, matched by shared clones.

This clonotype was picked up many times. This chain connects TRBV7-2 to TRBJ1-1, with TRBD1 as a possible D gene (5 bases). Trimming shortened V by 5 bases and J by 2 bases, and 15 bases separated the two germline ends. From germline, CDR1 is SGHTA and CDR2 FQGNSA. This CDR3 spans 15 amino acids. CDR3 in DNA: TGTGCCAGCAGCGACCCCGGGACCGCCAACACTGAAGCTTTCTTT. This encodes CASSDPGTANTEAFF.

At least ten counts were recorded for this clonotype. The CDR3 loop is CATEVTGGEDNEQFF. The CDR3 DNA reads TGTGCCACCGAGGTAACAGGGGGTGAGGACAATGAGCAGTTCTTC. The rearrangement uses TRBV2 and TRBJ2-1, with 8 bases identical to TRBD1. Germline values: CDR1 SNHLY, CDR2 FYNNEI. The junction had 13 bases not matched to a gene; V was cut back by 10 bases and J by 5 bases. CDR3 length equals 15 residues.

In its sample, this clonotype was seen many times. The chain couples TRBV18 to TRBJ2-4, with D possibly TRBD2 on 5 matching bases. Germline CDR1 reads KGHSH; CDR2 reads LQKENI. The CDR3 covers 16 residues. Trimming shortened V by 1 base and J by 3 bases, and 13 bases separated the two germline ends. The CDR3 sequence is CASSPRSGKHKNIQYF. The CDR3 coding sequence is TGTGCCAGCTCACCACGGTCGGGGAAGCACAAAAACATTCAGTACTTC.

This clonotype showed up just a few times. A junction end diverges from the germline sequence, so it may reflect a read error. The rearrangement joins TRBV20-1 to TRBJ2-3; D may match TRBD1 or TRBD2 (5 bases each). The V gene's germline CDR1 is DFQATT and CDR2 SNEGSKA (reference sequence). This CDR3 region has 13 residues. The DNA of the CDR3 is TGCAGTGCTTTTATGCCCGGGGCAGATGCGCAGTATTTT. Translated: CSAFMPGADAQYF.

The chain combines TRBV9 with TRBJ2-1; possibly TRBD1 for D (6 bases). Per the germline V gene, CDR1 is SGDLS and CDR2 is YYNGEE. V was trimmed by 0 bases and J by 7 bases, leaving 8 bases between them. The length of the CDR3 is 13 residues. CDR3 region: CASSVEGVNEQFF. The CDR3 nucleotides are TGTGCCAGCAGCGTAGAGGGGGTGAATGAGCAGTTCTTC.

A few counts support this clonotype. The J gene is TRBJ1-5, the V gene TRBV5-6; no reliable D call. CDR3 size: 12 residues. Trimming took 4 bases from V and 6 from J, leaving 8 bases between them. Germline CDR1 reads SGHDT; CDR2 reads YYEEEE. CDR3 residues: CASSDRRQPQHF. CDR3 in DNA: TGTGCCAGCAGCGATAGGCGTCAGCCCCAGCATTTT.

This clonotype has at least ten counts. V usage is TRBV2 and J usage is TRBJ2-7, with TRBD2 matching 8 bases. Germline CDR1 SNHLY, CDR2 FYNNEI. The CDR3 extends over 15 amino acids. Losses at the gene ends were 4 bases for V and 2 bases for J; bases not matched to a gene: 7. The CDR3 region has the DNA TGTGCCAGCAGTGTTCAAGCGGGAGAGGCCTACGAGCAGTACTTC. It translates to CASSVQAGEAYEQYF.

Worth noting for this clonotype: A much bigger clone sits one base away, suggesting this may be a read error. This chain connects TRBV2 to TRBJ1-1; weak D call: TRBD1 (5 bases). Per germline, CDR1 SNHLY and CDR2 FYNNEI. This CDR3 is built from 11 residues. The CDR3 DNA reads as TGTGCCAGCATCCTTGACAGTGGAGCTTCCTTT. It translates to CASILDSGASF.

This clonotype was recorded at least ten times. V and J are TRBV7-9 and TRBJ2-1; D may be TRBD1 (6 bases). The CDR3 sequence is 15 residues long. CDR1 SEHNR and CDR2 FQNEAQ come from the germline V gene (reference sequence). V lost 5 bases, J lost 3 bases, and 14 bases lay in between. The CDR3 nucleotides are TGTGCCAGCAGCCCAGCCCAGGGACACTACAATGAGCAGTTCTTC. This sequence encodes CASSPAQGHYNEQFF. Full variable domain (remainder filled in from reference TRBV7-9 and TRBJ2-1): DTGVSQNPRHKITKRGQNVTFRCDPISEHNRLYWYRQTLGQGPEFLTYFQNEAQLEKSRLLSDRFSAERPKGSFSTLEIQRTEQGDSAMYLCASSPAQGHYNEQFFGPGTRLTVL.

This clonotype was seen at least ten times. V is TRBV30 and J is TRBJ2-7, with 7 nucleotides matching TRBD1. The CDR3 spans 15 residues. The ends lost 0 bases at V and 4 bases at J; junction bases unmatched: 9. Germline V gene data show CDR1 as GTSNPN and CDR2 as SVGIG (reference sequence). The CDR3 loop reads CAWSVPRQGLYEQYF. Here the CDR3 DNA reads TGTGCCTGGAGTGTCCCTCGACAGGGCCTTTACGAGCAGTACTTC. The full variable domain, rest sourced from reference TRBV30 and TRBJ2-7, is SQTIHQWPATLVQPVGSPLSLECTVEGTSNPNLYWYRQAAGRGLQLLFYSVGIGQISSEVPQNLSASRPQDRQFILSSKKLLLSDSGFYLCAWSVPRQGLYEQYFGPGTRLTVT.

This clonotype was seen only a few times. This rearrangement joins TRBV3-1 to TRBJ2-1, with a weak D call TRBD1 (6 bases). Trimming shortened V by 6 bases and J by 9 bases, and 9 bases separated the two germline ends. Germline-derived CDR1 and CDR2 are LGHDT and YNNKEL (reference sequence). CDR3 length equals 11 residues. The CDR3 spells CASRRGGEQFF. The CDR3 DNA is TGTGCCAGCAGACGAGGGGGTGAGCAGTTCTTC.

Many counts were recorded for this clonotype. V is TRBV5-1 and J is TRBJ2-1, with 8 bases that match TRBD2. Germline lookup yields CDR1 SGHRS and CDR2 YFSETQ. The CDR3 extends over 16 amino acids. V lost 4 bases and J lost 0; bases outside the gene matches: 6. The CDR3 nucleotides read TGCGCCAGCAGCCCGTCAAGCGGGAGCTCCTACAATGAGCAGTTCTTC. Encoded protein: CASSPSSGSSYNEQFF.

The CDR3, as DNA: TGTGCCAGCAGCCGTAGTGCGATGACCGAGGACGAGCAGTACTTC. The encoded protein is CASSRSAMTEDEQYF. This chain connects TRBV7-2 to TRBJ2-7; D remains unclear. CDR3 length: 15 residues. Trimming removed 5 bases from V and 5 bases from J, with 19 bases in between. Germline V CDR1 and CDR2: SGHTA, FQGNSA.

In its sample, this clonotype was seen a few times. The V and J genes are TRBV6-2 or TRBV6-3 and TRBJ2-3; D perhaps matches TRBD1 (7 bases). The DNA end is a closer match to TRBJ2-1, so the J assignment may be wrong. Germline V gene lookup returns CDR1 MNHEY and CDR2 SVGEGT. The CDR3 is made up of 12 amino acids. This CDR3 reads CASSEAGGKQFF. The CDR3 bases are TGTGCCAGCAGTGAGGCAGGGGGGAAGCAGTTCTTC.

Ten or more counts support this clonotype. The rearrangement uses TRBV30 and TRBJ1-5; D is unresolved. Germline V gene data show CDR1 as GTSNPN and CDR2 as SVGIG (reference sequence). The CDR3 is 13 residues long. V gave up 0 bases and J gave up 1 base, with 4 bases separating them. The DNA of the CDR3 is TGTGCCTGGAGTGTACGAAGCAATCAGCCCCAGCATTTT. It codes for CAWSVRSNQPQHF.

In this sample, this clonotype turned up many times. The genes are TRBV12-3 or TRBV12-4 and TRBJ2-7, with D hard to call. Trimming removed 6 bases at V and 2 bases at J, with 11 bases between. This CDR3 contains 13 residues. The CDR3 DNA is TGTGCCAGCAGCTCCGGGCCGACCTACGAGCAGTACTTC. Amino acid sequence: CASSSGPTYEQYF.

The chain uses TRBV28 and TRBJ2-2, with a possible D match to TRBD1 (5 bases). The CDR3 spans 16 residues. V was cut by 2 bases and J by 0 bases, with 10 bases left in between. The germline gives CDR1 MDHEN, CDR2 SYDVKM. This CDR3 is CASSLRGLSNTGELFF. The CDR3 DNA is TGTGCCAGCAGTTTAAGGGGTCTCTCGAACACCGGGGAGCTGTTTTTT.